This is a list of T cell receptor beta chains from one sample in a study of blood T cell repertoires in COVID-19. Sequencing was performed with immunoSEQ multiplex PCR; in TCRdb, only in-frame clones are kept and a portion is missing. The table includes around 400,000 clones, about 88% detected once. The specimen was PBMCs or T cells enriched from blood (not recorded which). The source is a woman under 30 who had been exposed to COVID-19. Each CDR3 is given with its conserved first and last residue. The D gene is left open where the match is weak. Size is stated for part of the rows, as once, few or many counts, or as a class when the clone is expanded.

j_call clone_size v_call d_call cdr3_nt cdr3_aa
TRBJ1-2 - TRBV3-1/TRBV3-2 TRBD1 TGTGCCAGCAGCCAACAAGGGGGCCTAAACTATGGCTACACCTTC CASSQQGGLNYGYTF
TRBJ2-5 - TRBV7-2 TRBD2 TGTGCCAGCAGTTCTATGGGAGGGGAAGAGACCCAGTACTTC CASSSMGGEETQYF
TRBJ2-1 - TRBV27 TRBD2 TGTGCCAGCAGTTTCCTCCCCCATGCGCAGCGGGGGAGCTCCTACAATGAGCAGTTCTTC CASSFLPHAQRGSSYNEQFF
TRBJ2-1 - TRBV11-3 - TGTGCCAGCAGCTTCGGGGGTACCTACAATGAGCAGTTCTTC CASSFGGTYNEQFF
TRBJ2-3 - TRBV11-2 TRBD2 TGTGCCAGCAGCTGGACTGCGGGAGGGATAGATACGCAGTATTTT CASSWTAGGIDTQYF
TRBJ2-1 - TRBV14 - TGTGCCAGCAGCCAAGAAACTAGCCAGTTCTTC CASSQETSQFF
TRBJ1-2 many TRBV6-1 - TGTGCCAGCAGTGAAGGAACCGGACTTTATGGCTACACCTTC CASSEGTGLYGYTF
TRBJ1-5 - TRBV7-9 - TGTGCCAGCAACCAGGCGGGGACGGGTCAGCCCCAGCATTTT CASNQAGTGQPQHF
TRBJ2-1 - TRBV18 - TGTGCCAGCTCACGACTAGGCAATGAGCAGTTCTTC CASSRLGNEQFF
TRBJ1-1 - TRBV13 - TGTGCCAGCAGCTTAGCTACCGGGGCTTTCTTT CASSLATGAFF
TRBJ2-3 - TRBV4-1 TRBD2 TGCGCCAGCAGACTAGAATGGGGCGGGAGGGCCTCAGATACGCAGTATTTT CASRLEWGGRASDTQYF
TRBJ1-4 - TRBV5-1 TRBD1 TGCGCCAGCATCGGACAGGGGGCGGATGAAAAACTGTTTTTT CASIGQGADEKLFF
TRBJ1-4 - TRBV18 - TGTGCCAGCTCACCAGGGCCAACTAATGAAAAACTGTTTTTT CASSPGPTNEKLFF
TRBJ2-5 - TRBV15 - TGTGCCACCAGCCTAAACAGGGATTGGGGAGAGACCCAGTACTTC CATSLNRDWGETQYF
TRBJ1-2 - TRBV19 TRBD1 TGTGCCAGTAGTACCCAGACAGGGGAGAGCTATGGCTACACCTTC CASSTQTGESYGYTF
TRBJ2-5 - TRBV24-1 TRBD2 TGTGCCACCAGTGACCGGGGACTAGCGGGAGGGCCCTCGGAGACCCAGTACTTC CATSDRGLAGGPSETQYF
TRBJ2-1 - TRBV10-3 TRBD1 TGTGCCATCAGCCAGGGGGCTAATGAGCAGTTCTTC CAISQGANEQFF
TRBJ1-2 - TRBV3-1/TRBV3-2 TRBD1 TGTGCCAGCAGTTTCGGGGACAGCTATGGCTACACCTTC CASSFGDSYGYTF
TRBJ2-7 - TRBV3-1/TRBV3-2 - TGTGCCAGCAGCCCCCGCTGGGCCTCCTACGAGCAGTACTTC CASSPRWASYEQYF
TRBJ1-4 - TRBV12-3/TRBV12-4 - TGTGCCAGCGGGGCCTCTAATGAAAAACTGTTTTTT CASGASNEKLFF
TRBJ2-2 - TRBV3-1/TRBV3-2 - TGTGCCAGCAGCCGAGACACTAGCCTCACCGGGGAGCTGTTTTTT CASSRDTSLTGELFF
TRBJ1-5 - TRBV21-1 - TGTGCCAGCAGCAAAGAGAGTAGGGGCAGGGATGTTAAGCCCCAGCATTTT CASSKESRGRDVKPQHF
TRBJ2-2 - TRBV5-5 - TGTGCCAGCAGCTCCCGCCAACAAAACACCGGGGAGCTGTTTTTT CASSSRQQNTGELFF
TRBJ1-6 - TRBV28 TRBD1 TGTGCCAGCATTCGCCCGGGACAGGGAGTTTATTCACCCCTCCACTTT CASIRPGQGVYSPLHF
TRBJ2-7 - TRBV18 - TGTGCCAGCTCACCAGACACTGTAGACGAGCAGTACTTC CASSPDTVDEQYF
TRBJ2-7 - TRBV6-5 TRBD1 TGTGCCAGCAGTTACCAGGGGGACTCCTACGAGCAGTACTTC CASSYQGDSYEQYF